These 8 T cell receptor beta chains share one sample of origin, sequenced in a study of Graves' ophthalmopathy and Graves' hyperthyroidism. The sequenced template was RNA, covering the TCR beta CDR3 region. First-round RT-PCR employed HTBI primers, with a second-round multiplex PCR after it. TCRdb passed the multiplex PCR reads through MiXCR, listing each CDR3 protein once. The repertoire holds roughly 480,000 distinct CDR3 sequences, with 13% to 15% as singletons. Sequences were obtained from blood. The receptors were sampled from a woman aged 30 to 39 with Graves' ophthalmopathy.

In its sample, this clonotype was seen many times. The chain employs TRBV18 and TRBJ2-7; D is unresolved. Trimming took off 6 bases at V and 0 bases at J, with 12 bases between the two ends. Germline CDR1 reads KGHSH; CDR2 reads LQKENI. The CDR3 is 14 amino acids. CDR3 sequence: CASSPDVSSYEQYF. The CDR3 coding sequence is TGTGCCAGCTCTCCTGACGTGAGCTCCTACGAGCAGTACTTC.

This clonotype has ten or more counts. V usage is TRBV20-1 and J usage is TRBJ1-2; no definite D call. The CDR3 contains 17 residues. Trimming removed 1 base from V and 4 bases from J, with 22 bases in between. Germline CDR1 is DFQATT and CDR2 is SNEGSKA (reference sequence). The CDR3 protein is CSARVTPKVRLSYGYTF. As DNA, the CDR3 is TGCAGTGCTAGAGTCACCCCGAAGGTACGCCTCAGCTATGGCTACACCTTC.

The chain uses TRBV5-1 and TRBJ2-7; possible D gene TRBD2, 5 bases. CDR1 and CDR2 from the germline V gene are SGHRS and YFSETQ. The CDR3 is 14 residues long. V lost 2 bases, J lost 6 bases, and 15 bases lay in between. CDR3 in amino acids: CASSLTGWPFEQYF. CDR3 DNA: TGCGCCAGCAGCTTAACGGGATGGCCGTTCGAGCAGTACTTC.

This clonotype was recorded at least ten times. The gene calls are TRBV6-1 and TRBJ2-7, with 7 bases aligning to TRBD1. Germline assignment: CDR1 MNHNS and CDR2 SASEGT. This CDR3 spans 14 amino acids. After removal of 6 bases from V and 1 base from J, the junction contained 6 bases not matched to a gene. CDR3 bases: TGTGCCAGCAGGGAGGACAGGCGGTCCTACGAGCAGTACTTC. It encodes CASREDRRSYEQYF.

This rearrangement joins TRBV27 to TRBJ2-7; TRBD1 agrees at 10 bases. The V gene's germline CDR1 is MNHEY and CDR2 SMNVEV (reference sequence). The trim removed 5 bases at V and 9 bases at J, leaving 13 bases unmatched. This CDR3 has 15 amino acids. In DNA form, the CDR3 reads TGTGCCAGCAGTCCATCCCGGACAGGGGGGACCGTGCAGTACTTC. As protein: CASSPSRTGGTVQYF.

This clonotype came up many times. The J gene is TRBJ2-3, the V gene TRBV6-4; TRBD1 matches at 8 bases. J gave up 2 bases and V 6 bases, and 16 bases lay outside the gene matches. Germline CDR1 and CDR2: MRHNA and SNTAGT. The CDR3 totals 18 residues. CDR3 loop: CASRTRDRISRITDTQYF. The CDR3 DNA reads TGTGCCAGCAGGACCCGGGACAGGATTAGTCGGATCACAGATACGCAGTATTTT.

The chain has TRBV7-3 and TRBJ2-5, with D unclear. The CDR3 totals 13 residues. Germline values: CDR1 SGHTA, CDR2 FQGTGA. Trimming removed 2 bases from V and 5 bases from J, with 9 bases in between. The CDR3, as DNA: TGTGCCAGCAGCTTATATAGAAGGGAGACCCAGTACTTC. Encoded protein: CASSLYRRETQYF.

To note about this clonotype: This sequence may be a read error, since a much larger clone differs from it by one base. The chain employs TRBV11-2 and TRBJ1-1, with TRBD1 matching 7 bases. This CDR3 is 18 amino acids long. CDR1 and CDR2 (germline): SGHAT, FQNNGV. CDR3 loop: CASSLIFGRDSKNTESFF. As DNA, the CDR3 is TGTGCCAGCAGCTTAATCTTTGGCCGGGACAGCAAGAACACTGAATCTTTCTTT.